This T cell receptor (beta chain) was sequenced during a study of T cell repertoires in cytomegalovirus infection. The overall study: Indications came from public TCR beta signatures; they pointed to CMV infection and to a matching HLA type. Study conclusions and caveats: Ex vivo responses were dominated by HLA-C-restricted CMV-specific TCR beta clonotypes. Totalled public TCR beta family frequency picked out people who carried CMV plus the relevant HLA.

This CDR3 region has 18 residues. J lost 2 bases, V lost 0 bases, and 7 bases had no gene match. Germline V gene data show CDR1 as SGHTA and CDR2 as FQGNSA. This clonotype was counted many times. Its target is not known. Each CDR3 protein is one row after TCRdb ran MiXCR on the reads. The sample has about 490,000 distinct CDR3 sequences, about a quarter seen once. The source is a human donor in good health (CMV status not recorded). Some clones in this sample may be carry-over from other donors' samples. The sequencing sample was made of PBMCs. This rearrangement joins TRBV7-2 to TRBJ2-1; 10 nucleotides align to TRBD2. This CDR3 is CASSLAPSGSMTYNEQFF. For the CDR3, the DNA is TGTGCCAGCAGCTTAGCGCCTAGCGGGAGTATGACCTACAATGAGCAGTTCTTC.